This T cell receptor (beta chain) derives from a study of cytomegalovirus exposure and HLA in healthy donors. Study context: Approximately 85 million unique TCRs from HLA-typed donors were held in an early data release. General observations from the study: Later analysis associated a missense DCLRE1C variant with TCR beta V- and J-gene trimming. There were some public TCRs occurring in many donors, but most TCR sequences were rare.

CDR1 and CDR2 from the germline V gene are GTSNPN and SVGIG (reference sequence). The CDR3 is 14 residues long. V dropped 3 bases and J dropped 1 base, with 10 bases sitting between them. With 60 Vbeta and 13 Jbeta primers, the PCR was carried out. Assay used: immunoSEQ multiplex PCR; TCRdb lists only in-frame clones, some missing. The table shows around 170,000 clones, with about 82% occurring only once. As concerns this clone: Antigen specificity is unknown.

The clonotype originates from a woman in her 30s in good health and CMV-seronegative. The sequenced sample consisted of PBMCs. V and J are TRBV30 and TRBJ2-1; possibly TRBD1 for D (6 bases). CDR3 residues: CAWRLQGSYNEQFF. CDR3 sequence (DNA): TGTGCCTGGAGGCTCCAGGGGTCCTACAATGAGCAGTTCTTC.